One sample yielded the 5 T cell receptor beta chains listed below, sequenced in a study of T-cell reconstitution after alpha-beta-depleted transplantation in children. Using unique molecular identifiers, the investigators prepared the TCRbeta library. One entry per CDR3 protein, called by TCRdb with MiXCR from the PCR reads. The sample carries hundreds of thousands of distinct CDR3 sequences, around 17% recorded once. The material was PBMCs, mostly from graft donor cells, obtained 360 days after TCRalphabeta/CD19-depleted stem cell transplant. Receptor source: a male patient younger than 18 who had a stem cell transplant for acute lymphoblastic leukemia, so the T cells may come from the graft donor.

The CDR3 region is CASSPRGGDLNTGELFF. CDR3 nucleotides: TGTGCCAGCAGCCCCCGAGGTGGGGACCTGAACACCGGGGAGCTGTTTTTT. The chain carries TRBV3-1 and TRBJ2-2; D tentatively reads TRBD1 or TRBD2 (5 bases each). CDR1 is LGHDT, CDR2 YNNKEL, per germline (reference sequence). This CDR3 has 17 amino acids. Trimming cost V 4 bases and J 1 base, with 16 bases left between them.

This clonotype was counted a few times. The rearrangement links TRBV3-1 to TRBJ1-6; tentative D call: TRBD1 (6 bases). This CDR3 has 15 residues. Trimming removed 3 bases at V and 6 bases at J, with 12 bases between. Germline V gives CDR1 LGHDT, CDR2 YNNKEL (reference sequence). The CDR3 region has the DNA TGTGCCAGCAGCCATTCGACAGGCCCTAATTCACCCCTCCACTTT. It translates to CASSHSTGPNSPLHF.

This clonotype has more than one count but fewer than ten. V gene TRBV19 combines with J gene TRBJ2-1; D tentatively fits TRBD1 or TRBD2 (5 bases each). Trimming removed 2 bases from V and 15 bases from J, with 11 bases in between. This CDR3 is built from 11 residues. CDR1 and CDR2 (germline): LNHDA, SQIVND (reference sequence). The CDR3 nucleotides are TGTGCCAGTAGTATACGGGGCAAGCTGTTCTTC. Translated, it gives CASSIRGKLFF. The entire variable domain, with the rest obtained from reference TRBV19 and TRBJ2-1, is as follows: DGGITQSPKYLFRKEGQNVTLSCEQNLNHDAMYWYRQDPGQGLRLIYYSQIVNDFQKGDIAEGYSVSREKKESFPLTVTSAQKNPTAFYLCASSIRGKLFFGPGTRLTVL.

This clonotype has a handful of counts. The chain links TRBV7-2 to TRBJ2-1; 8 bases fit TRBD2. The CDR3 sequence is 15 residues long. The germline V gene has CDR1 SGHTA and CDR2 FQGNSA. Trimming took 7 bases from V and 1 from J; bases not matched to a gene: 6. CDR3 in amino acids: CASNRLAPSYNEQFF. As DNA, the CDR3 is TGTGCCAGCAATAGACTAGCGCCATCCTACAATGAGCAGTTCTTC. The entire variable domain, with the rest obtained from reference TRBV7-2 and TRBJ2-1, is as follows: GAGVSQSPSNKVTEKGKDVELRCDPISGHTALYWYRQSLGQGLEFLIYFQGNSAPDKSGLPSDRFSAERTGGSVSTLTIQRTQQEDSAVYLCASNRLAPSYNEQFFGPGTRLTVL.

There are a few counts of this clonotype. CDR3 sequence reads: CASSSQSPGSSNSPLHF. CDR3 coding DNA: TGTGCCAGCAGTTCACAGAGCCCAGGATCGAGTAATTCACCCCTCCACTTT. The rearrangement joins TRBV6-2 or TRBV6-3 to TRBJ1-6; D unclear. Per the germline V gene, CDR1 is MNHEY and CDR2 is SVGEGT. V lost 4 bases and J 6 bases, leaving 19 bases between the germline ends. The CDR3 totals 17 residues.